Below are 25 T cell receptor beta chains sequenced from a single sample in a study of blood T cell repertoires in COVID-19. The protocol was immunoSEQ multiplex PCR, while the TCRdb copy is restricted to in-frame clones and leaves out a portion. The table shows tens of thousands of clones, with about 85% occurring only once. Sequenced: peripheral blood. Receptors were obtained from a man aged 55-75 years with acute or convalescent COVID-19.

V is TRBV2 and J is TRBJ1-1, with D unresolved. Germline V lookup: CDR1 SNHLY, CDR2 FYNNEI. V dropped 7 bases and J dropped 1 base, with 10 bases sitting between them. This CDR3 region has 13 residues. The CDR3 is CASTLSGNTEAFF. The CDR3 region has the DNA TGTGCCAGCACCCTCTCGGGGAACACTGAAGCTTTCTTT.

The chain uses TRBV5-4 and TRBJ2-6; D gene ambiguous. The CDR3 has 15 residues. Germline V CDR1 and CDR2: SGHNT, YYREEE (reference sequence). The V gene lost 0 bases and the J gene lost 2 bases, with 6 bases spanning the gap. Written as DNA, the CDR3 is TGTGCCAGCAGCTTGGGGGCCCCTGGGGCCAACGTCCTGACTTTC. This gives the protein CASSLGAPGANVLTF.

The rearrangement uses TRBV7-9 and TRBJ1-2, with 10 bases fitting TRBD1. Germline V CDR1 and CDR2: SEHNR, FQNEAQ (reference sequence). V was clipped by 4 bases and J by 4 bases; unmatched bases: 0. The CDR3 is 13 amino acids. CDR3 region: CASSWDRGYGYTF. CDR3 DNA sequence: TGTGCCAGCAGCTGGGACAGGGGCTATGGCTACACCTTC.

V gene TRBV6-5 combines with J gene TRBJ1-5; 7 bases align to TRBD1. Germline V gene lookup returns CDR1 MNHEY and CDR2 SVGAGI. With V trimmed by 8 bases and J by 6 bases, 7 bases remained unmatched. CDR3 length: 13 residues. CDR3 sequence reads: CASCTGAAQPQHF. The CDR3 DNA reads TGTGCCAGCTGTACAGGGGCGGCTCAGCCCCAGCATTTT.

This rearrangement joins TRBV14 to TRBJ2-7; weak D call: TRBD2 (5 bases). Germline assignment: CDR1 SGHDN and CDR2 FVKESK. CDR3 length equals 14 residues. V was trimmed by 4 bases and J by 3 bases, leaving 13 bases between them. The CDR3 region has the DNA TGTGCCAGCAGCCCCCAAGCCGGGAACTACGAGCAGTACTTC. Protein sequence: CASSPQAGNYEQYF.

Here the CDR3 DNA reads TGTGCCTGGAGTGTCCTAAGCGGGAAATCACCCCTCCACTTT. Translated: CAWSVLSGKSPLHF. The chain carries TRBV30 and TRBJ1-6; D is ambiguous. The germline V gene encodes CDR1 GTSNPN and CDR2 SVGIG (reference sequence). This CDR3 has 14 amino acids. V lost 0 bases and J 10 bases, leaving 13 bases between the germline ends.

The rearrangement uses TRBV7-6 and TRBJ2-2, with TRBD2 matching 15 bases. The trim removed 5 bases at V and 7 bases at J, leaving 8 bases unmatched. From germline, CDR1 is SGHVS and CDR2 FNYEAQ. CDR3 length equals 17 residues. This chain's CDR3 is CASSRTSGRARIGELFF. CDR3 sequence (DNA): TGTGCCAGCAGCCGGACTAGCGGGAGGGCCAGAATCGGGGAGCTGTTTTTT.

The V and J genes are TRBV18 and TRBJ2-7; 7 bases map to TRBD1. The length of the CDR3 is 14 residues. Trimming cost V 3 bases and J 3 bases; bases outside gene matches: 5. CDR1 is KGHSH, CDR2 LQKENI, per germline. CDR3: CASSPPGQYYEQYF. The CDR3 nucleotides read TGTGCCAGCTCACCCCCGGGACAGTACTACGAGCAGTACTTC.

The V gene is TRBV13, the J gene TRBJ2-3; 12 positions match TRBD2. The CDR3 has 17 amino acids. CDR1 and CDR2 from the germline V gene are PRHDT and FYEKMQ (reference sequence). The junction had 5 bases not matched to a gene; V was cut back by 4 bases and J by 0 bases. CDR3 coding DNA: TGTGCCAGCAGCTCACGACTAGCGGGGGTTAGCACAGATACGCAGTATTTT. Encoded protein: CASSSRLAGVSTDTQYF.

The chain carries TRBV5-4 and TRBJ2-7; 13 nucleotides agree with TRBD2. Germline loops: CDR1 SGHNT, CDR2 YYREEE (reference sequence). The V gene end was trimmed by 2 bases and the J gene end by 0 bases; junction bases not matched to a gene: 2. This CDR3 has 16 amino acids. This CDR3 is CASSFGLAGVSYEQYF. The CDR3 DNA follows: TGTGCCAGCAGCTTTGGACTAGCGGGGGTCTCCTACGAGCAGTACTTC.

The rearrangement links TRBV12-3 or TRBV12-4 to TRBJ1-5; 8 bases match TRBD1. The CDR3 has 13 amino acids. With 6 bases clipped from V and 7 bases from J, the junction kept 5 bases outside the gene matches. As DNA, the CDR3 is TGTGCCAGCAGGACAGGGGCGAGGCAGCCCCAGCATTTT. It specifies CASRTGARQPQHF.

This clone was counted a single time. This rearrangement joins TRBV13 to TRBJ2-2, with D perhaps TRBD1 (6 bases). Germline values: CDR1 PRHDT, CDR2 FYEKMQ (reference sequence). CDR3 length: 17 residues. The germline V and J ends were trimmed by 4 bases and 4 bases, with 19 bases remaining between them. The CDR3 loop is CASSSTEPRGGTGELFF. The CDR3, as DNA: TGTGCCAGCAGCTCGACCGAACCCAGGGGCGGCACCGGGGAGCTGTTTTTT.

This rearrangement joins TRBV11-2 to TRBJ2-5; no definite D call. CDR1 and CDR2 from the germline V gene are SGHAT and FQNNGV. Trimming left V 3 bases short and J 2 bases short, with 4 bases between. The CDR3 is 12 residues long. The CDR3 protein is CASSLTQETQYF. DNA for the CDR3: TGTGCCAGCAGCTTGACACAAGAGACCCAGTACTTC. The entire variable domain, with the rest obtained from reference TRBV11-2 and TRBJ2-5, is as follows: EAGVAQSPRYKIIEKRQSVAFWCNPISGHATLYWYQQILGQGPKLLIQFQNNGVVDDSQLPKDRFSAERLKGVDSTLKIQPAKLEDSAVYLCASSLTQETQYFGPGTRLLVL.

This clone was detected only a few times. The gene calls are TRBV19 and TRBJ2-1; D unclear. Germline CDR1 and CDR2: LNHDA and SQIVND (reference sequence). With 2 bases removed from V and 1 base from J, the gap between germline ends came to 15 bases. The CDR3 consists of 17 residues. CDR3 in amino acids: CASSINPRLQSYNEQFF. The CDR3 DNA follows: TGTGCCAGTAGTATAAATCCGAGACTCCAGTCCTACAATGAGCAGTTCTTC.

The V and J genes are TRBV27 and TRBJ1-6; perhaps TRBD1 as D (6 bases). The CDR3 has 15 amino acids. Germline loops: CDR1 MNHEY, CDR2 SMNVEV (reference sequence). Trimming left V 1 base short and J 7 bases short, with 11 bases between. The CDR3 spells CASSLWGQSNSPLHF. The CDR3 DNA is TGTGCCAGCAGTTTATGGGGACAATCCAATTCACCCCTCCACTTT.

The V and J genes are TRBV2 and TRBJ2-6; 11 positions match TRBD1. The V and J ends lost 8 bases and 0 bases, in that order; junction bases with no gene match: 6. Germline V gene lookup returns CDR1 SNHLY and CDR2 FYNNEI. This CDR3 is 17 amino acids long. CDR3 bases: TGTGCCAGCTACCGGGACAGGGGGAACTCTGGGGCCAACGTCCTGACTTTC. Encoded protein: CASYRDRGNSGANVLTF.

V usage is TRBV7-9 and J usage is TRBJ2-5; TRBD2 aligns across 9 bases. Trimming took 7 bases from V and 5 from J; bases not matched to a gene: 14. The CDR3 is made up of 16 amino acids. Germline CDR1 is SEHNR and CDR2 is FQNEAQ (reference sequence). CDR3: CASTRAGAGGPETQYF. The DNA for the CDR3 is TGTGCCAGCACCCGAGCGGGGGCGGGGGGGCCGGAGACCCAGTACTTC.

The CDR3 region is CSVERAYEQYF. CDR3 in DNA: TGCAGCGTTGAGAGGGCATACGAGCAGTACTTC. The chain couples TRBV29-1 to TRBJ2-7, with D perhaps TRBD2 (5 bases). The ends were cut back, 3 bases at V and 4 bases at J, with 7 bases in the middle. This CDR3 is built from 11 residues. CDR1 SQVTM and CDR2 ANQGSEA come from the germline V gene.

The DNA of the CDR3 is TGTGCCTGGACTAGCGGGGAAGAGACCCAGTACTTC. Translated, it gives CAWTSGEETQYF. V usage is TRBV30 and J usage is TRBJ2-5; 9 nucleotides match TRBD2. CDR1 and CDR2 from the germline V gene are GTSNPN and SVGIG (reference sequence). The length of the CDR3 is 12 residues. Trimming at V came to 4 bases and at J to 3 bases, leaving 0 bases not matched to a gene.

Concerning this clone itself: Different DNA sequences within this sample yield the same CDR3. J is TRBJ1-1 and V is TRBV5-4, with D perhaps TRBD1 (5 bases). Germline V gene sequence: CDR1 SGHNT, CDR2 YYREEE (reference sequence). CDR3 size: 14 residues. V dropped 1 base and J dropped 0 bases, with 7 bases sitting between them. The CDR3 protein is CASSLPGLNTEAFF. For the CDR3, the DNA is TGTGCCAGCAGCTTGCCAGGGCTGAACACTGAAGCTTTCTTT.

This chain links TRBV5-6 with TRBJ2-3, with TRBD2 identical over 11 bases. Germline V gives CDR1 SGHDT, CDR2 YYEEEE. Trimming at V came to 3 bases and at J to 4 bases, leaving 7 bases not matched to a gene. CDR3 length equals 16 residues. The chain's CDR3 is CASSSWTSGFADTQYF. The CDR3 DNA sequence: TGTGCCAGCAGCTCGTGGACTAGCGGGTTTGCAGATACGCAGTATTTT.

The CDR3 loop is CASSVPRANYGYTF. In nucleotides, the CDR3 is TGTGCCAGCAGTGTACCTAGAGCTAACTATGGCTACACCTTC. V is TRBV2 and J is TRBJ1-2; D gene unclear. CDR1 and CDR2 from the germline V gene are SNHLY and FYNNEI. The CDR3 is made up of 14 amino acids. V lost 4 bases and J lost 0, with 9 bases in between.

This rearrangement joins TRBV9 to TRBJ2-1; D perhaps matches TRBD2 (5 bases). CDR3 size: 15 residues. V was shortened by 5 bases and J by 7 bases, with 19 bases between the two germline ends. Germline values: CDR1 SGDLS, CDR2 YYNGEE. The CDR3 coding sequence is TGTGCCAGCAGTGAAACGACCGCTAGAGGGAATGAGCAGTTCTTC. Protein sequence: CASSETTARGNEQFF.

The chain couples TRBV7-9 to TRBJ1-1, with 9 bases fitting TRBD1. This CDR3 spans 15 amino acids. V gave up 4 bases and J gave up 1 base; unmatched junction bases: 4. The germline V gene encodes CDR1 SEHNR and CDR2 FQNEAQ (reference sequence). The CDR3 loop reads CASSSGQGRNTEAFF. DNA for the CDR3: TGTGCCAGCAGCTCGGGACAGGGAAGGAACACTGAAGCTTTCTTT.

The chain recombines TRBV19 with TRBJ1-1; 7 nucleotides agree with TRBD1. This CDR3 spans 14 amino acids. J was trimmed by 1 base and V by 6 bases; bases with no gene match: 5. Germline lookup yields CDR1 LNHDA and CDR2 SQIVND (reference sequence). CDR3 nucleotide sequence: TGTGCCAGTAGGGCGGGACAGCCGAACACTGAAGCTTTCTTT. It translates to CASRAGQPNTEAFF.